This entry features one T cell receptor (beta chain) sequence. What it binds is not known. Looked up from germline, CDR1 is MNHNS and CDR2 is SASEGT. With V trimmed by 9 bases and J by 5 bases, 5 bases remained unmatched. CDR3 size: 13 residues. There were only Caucasian adults among the donors, and all lived in Nashville, Tennessee. This sample is part of a study of shared clonotypes between healthy human individuals. Whole-study context: Each donor contributed plates that comprised three CD4 naive, three CD4 memory, two CD8 naive and one CD8 memory.

General observations from the study: Naive CD4 clonotypes overlapped across several donors at about 5%. Non-shared clonotypes had lower generation probabilities than those shared by all four donors.

Clones were read by immunoSEQ multiplex PCR, and TCRdb kept only the in-frame ones, dropping some. The profile shows a few million clones, 90% to 95% of them singletons. The sequencing sample was made of naive CD4+ T cells from PBMCs. Described subset: CD45RA+ positively selected. The TCR originated in a man aged 18 to 29 in good health. Some clones in this sample may be carry-over from other donors' samples. The rearrangement links TRBV6-1 to TRBJ2-7; TRBD2 matches 12 bases. CDR3: CASRTSGTHEQYF. Written as DNA, the CDR3 is TGTGCCAGTCGGACTAGCGGGACCCACGAGCAGTACTTC.